Sequencing of this T cell receptor (beta chain) was carried out in a study of shared clonotypes between healthy human individuals. Points from the study as a whole: The represented genetic and exposure-history diversity was limited by the small number of donors. Estimated richness was generally greater in naive than memory subsets.

Worth noting for this clone: Antigen unknown.

Replicate PCRs from sorted subsets contained 200 ng DNA, which is tens of thousands of T cell genomes. Using immunoSEQ multiplex PCR, the repertoire was profiled, and TCRdb retains in-frame clones only, with some absent. The top ten hold approximately 0.5% of the sample, which has over 850,000 clones, approximately 80% seen once. Germline CDR1 is SGHNT and CDR2 is YYREEE (reference sequence). This CDR3 has 14 residues. Trimming stripped 1 base from V and 5 bases from J, with 13 bases between. Material: memory CD4+ T cells from PBMCs. Subset specified: CD45RA-negative fraction. The TCR sequence derives from a man aged 18 to 29 in good health. Some clones in this sample may be carry-over from other donors' samples. The chain links TRBV5-4 to TRBJ2-7, with a possible D match to TRBD1 (6 bases). DNA for the CDR3: TGTGCCAGCAGCTTGATAACAGGGAAGGACGAGCAGTACTTC. It specifies CASSLITGKDEQYF.